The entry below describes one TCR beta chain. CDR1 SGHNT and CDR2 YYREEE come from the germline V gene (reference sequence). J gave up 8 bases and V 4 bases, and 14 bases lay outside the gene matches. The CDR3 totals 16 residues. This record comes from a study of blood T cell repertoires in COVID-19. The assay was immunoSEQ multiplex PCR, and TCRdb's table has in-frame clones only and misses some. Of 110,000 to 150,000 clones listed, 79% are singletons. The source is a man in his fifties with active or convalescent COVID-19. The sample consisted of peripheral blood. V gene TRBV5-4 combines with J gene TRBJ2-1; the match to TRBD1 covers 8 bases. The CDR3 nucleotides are TGTGCCAGCAGCCGAGCAGCTCAGGGGGCTAGGGATGAGCAGTTCTTC. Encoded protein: CASSRAAQGARDEQFF.